This record concerns one TCR beta chain sequence. Its antigen is unidentified. The data are from a study of cytomegalovirus exposure and HLA in healthy donors. Findings and limits, study-wide: An analysis that came later showed most CMV-associated TCR beta chains appearing HLA-restricted. TCR beta chains numbering some 150 were designated cytomegalovirus-associated. Across donors, sequencing depth was assumed by presence/absence analyses to be roughly uniform.

The PCR employed 60 Vbeta primers together with 13 Jbeta primers. Profiling relied on immunoSEQ multiplex PCR, and the TCRdb table lists in-frame clones only, not all of them. The repertoire has over 95,000 clones, around 73% of them found once; the top ten carry about 3.3%. The CDR3 runs to 15 residues. Trimming removed 6 bases from V and 7 bases from J; junction bases left unmatched: 6. The germline V gene encodes CDR1 KGHSH and CDR2 LQKENI. The receptor comes from a man aged 35 to 55 in good health and CMV-seronegative. This chain joins TRBV18 and TRBJ2-1, with TRBD2 matching over 13 bases. What was sequenced was PBMCs. DNA for the CDR3: TGTGCCAGCTCCCCCGGGACTAGCGGGGAGAATGAGCAGTTCTTC. Residues: CASSPGTSGENEQFF.